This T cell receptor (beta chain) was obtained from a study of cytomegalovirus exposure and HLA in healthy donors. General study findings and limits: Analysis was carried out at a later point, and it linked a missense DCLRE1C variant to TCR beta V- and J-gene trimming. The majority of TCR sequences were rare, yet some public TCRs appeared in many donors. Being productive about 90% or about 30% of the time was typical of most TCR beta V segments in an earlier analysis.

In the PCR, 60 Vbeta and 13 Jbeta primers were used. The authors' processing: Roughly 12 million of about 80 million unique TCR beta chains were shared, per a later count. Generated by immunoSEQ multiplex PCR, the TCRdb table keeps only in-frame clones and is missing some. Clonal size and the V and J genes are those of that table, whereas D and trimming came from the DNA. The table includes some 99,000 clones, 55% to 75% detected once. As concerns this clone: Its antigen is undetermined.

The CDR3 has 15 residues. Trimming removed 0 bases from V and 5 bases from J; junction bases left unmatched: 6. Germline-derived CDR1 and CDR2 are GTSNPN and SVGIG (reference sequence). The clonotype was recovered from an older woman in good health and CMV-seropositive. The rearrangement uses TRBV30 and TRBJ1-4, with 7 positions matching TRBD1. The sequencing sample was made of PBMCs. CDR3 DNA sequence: TGTGCCTGGAGTGTACAGGGGTGGACGAATGAAAAACTGTTTTTT. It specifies CAWSVQGWTNEKLFF.